Listed below are T cell receptor beta chains from one sample, sequenced in a study of blood T cell repertoires in COVID-19. Data came from immunoSEQ multiplex PCR; TCRdb stores just in-frame clones and leaves some out. The sample yields about 200,000 clones, about 88% seen once. Sequencing used peripheral blood. The source of these receptors is a man aged 55-75 years with acute or convalescent COVID-19. Both conserved end residues are part of each CDR3. Each record gives: CDR3 length, V gene, J gene, D gene, clone size, CDR3 DNA, CDR3 protein. The D gene is left open where the match is weak. Part of the rows lack a size; the others show once, few, many or a class for expanded clones.

15	TRBV6-5	TRBJ1-4	NA	NA	TGTGCCAGCAGTTACGGGCGCCCCAATGGCGAAAAACTGTTTTTT	CASSYGRPNGEKLFF
15	TRBV2	TRBJ2-7	TRBD1	NA	TGTGCCAGCAGTTGGACAGGGGGCAGGTCCTACGAGCAGTACTTC	CASSWTGGRSYEQYF
13	TRBV11-3	TRBJ2-7	NA	NA	TGTGCCAGCAGCTTGGCCCCCCCCTACGAGCAGTACTTC	CASSLAPPYEQYF
12	TRBV19	TRBJ1-2	NA	many	TGTGCCAGTAGCCATTGGAGGGGAGGCTACACCTTC	CASSHWRGGYTF
15	TRBV2	TRBJ2-3	TRBD1	NA	TGTGCCAGCATCAAGGACAGGGGAGGCACAGATACGCAGTATTTT	CASIKDRGGTDTQYF
11	TRBV10-2	TRBJ2-3	NA	NA	TGCGCCAGCAGTGATGGGGCGACCGGGTATTTT	CASSDGATGYF
13	TRBV12-3/TRBV12-4	TRBJ1-2	NA	NA	TGTGCCAGCACCATACAGGTTGCCTATGGCTACACCTTC	CASTIQVAYGYTF
15	TRBV19	TRBJ1-1	NA	NA	TGTGCCAGTAGTATAGCGTCAGGGTGGGACACTGAAGCTTTCTTT	CASSIASGWDTEAFF
15	TRBV30	TRBJ1-5	NA	NA	TGTGCCTGGAGTGCTTGGTCAGGCTCGATGAAGCCCCAGCATTTT	CAWSAWSGSMKPQHF
14	TRBV9	TRBJ1-1	NA	many	TGTGCCAGCAGCGTAAGTTCCGGGACAACTGAAGCTTTCTTT	CASSVSSGTTEAFF
14	TRBV4-2	TRBJ2-7	NA	NA	TGTGCCAGCAGCGAAGAAGGAGGCTTGTACGAGCAGTACTTC	CASSEEGGLYEQYF
15	TRBV6-5	TRBJ1-6	NA	NA	TGTGCCAGCAGTTACGGCAGGGGAGTTGGGTCACCCCTCCACTTT	CASSYGRGVGSPLHF
16	TRBV3-1/TRBV3-2	TRBJ1-3	TRBD1	NA	TGTGCCAGCAGCCAAGGACTGACAGGGTCAGGAAACACCATATATTTT	CASSQGLTGSGNTIYF
13	TRBV9	TRBJ2-5	NA	NA	TGTGCCAGCAGCCCCTTCGGTCAAGAGACCCAGTACTTC	CASSPFGQETQYF
15	TRBV30	TRBJ1-6	TRBD1	once	TGTGCCTGGAGCTCCGGGACAGTCTCCGTTTCACCCCTCCACTTT	CAWSSGTVSVSPLHF
18	TRBV4-2	TRBJ2-1	TRBD2	once	TGTGCCAGCAGCCAAGAACTAGCGGGGGGGCCGCCCCCCAATGAGCAGTTCTTC	CASSQELAGGPPPNEQFF
15	TRBV5-1	TRBJ1-6	NA	NA	TGCGCCAGCAGCTTGGCGGGGGACCCTAATTCACCCCTCCACTTT	CASSLAGDPNSPLHF
18	TRBV28	TRBJ2-7	TRBD1	NA	TGCGCCAGCAGCTTAGGGACAGACGTTCGTACTCCTTCCTACGAGCAGTACTTC	CASSLGTDVRTPSYEQYF
16	TRBV5-1	TRBJ1-1	NA	NA	TGCGCCAGCAGCTTGGTGGCAGGCGTTATCGACACTGAAGCTTTCTTT	CASSLVAGVIDTEAFF
14	TRBV5-4	TRBJ2-4	TRBD2	NA	TGTGCCAGCAGCGCCGGACTAGCGGAGGACATTCAGTACTTC	CASSAGLAEDIQYF
16	TRBV5-4	TRBJ2-1	NA	NA	TGTGCCAGCCCAGTGGGGCATCCCAAAGGATACAATGAGCAGTTCTTC	CASPVGHPKGYNEQFF
13	TRBV29-1	TRBJ1-5	TRBD1	NA	TGCAGCGTTGATCCAGGGGGCGGTCAGCCCCAGCATTTT	CSVDPGGGQPQHF
13	TRBV6-5	TRBJ1-5	NA	NA	TGTGCCAGCATCAGCGCAGGCAATCAGCCCCAGCATTTT	CASISAGNQPQHF
16	TRBV14	TRBJ1-3	TRBD1	NA	TGTGCCAGCAGCCTGGGACAGGGGGTTATTGGAAACACCATATATTTT	CASSLGQGVIGNTIYF
16	TRBV3-1/TRBV3-2	TRBJ2-7	TRBD1	NA	TGTGCCAGCAGCCAAGGGGCTATGACAGGGGGCTACGAGCAGTACTTC	CASSQGAMTGGYEQYF
14	TRBV19	TRBJ2-1	NA	NA	TGTGCCAGTAACACCAACCCCCAGTACAATGAGCAGTTCTTC	CASNTNPQYNEQFF
14	TRBV27	TRBJ1-2	TRBD1	NA	TGTGCCAGCAGTCCCCTAGACAGGGGTAGTGGCTACACCTTC	CASSPLDRGSGYTF
15	TRBV28	TRBJ2-3	NA	NA	TGTGCCAGCAGTGGACGGACCAAGGGGCCAGATACGCAGTATTTT	CASSGRTKGPDTQYF
15	TRBV28	TRBJ2-1	TRBD2	NA	TGTGCCAGCAGCGCCGGACTAGCGGGGGTCTATGAGCAGTTCTTC	CASSAGLAGVYEQFF
15	TRBV3-1/TRBV3-2	TRBJ1-6	NA	NA	TGTGCCAGCAGCCAAGTAGGGGGTGGGGGTTCACCCCTCCACTTT	CASSQVGGGGSPLHF
12	TRBV18	TRBJ2-7	NA	once	TGTGCCAGCTCACAAGGACAGCTTGAGCAGTACTTC	CASSQGQLEQYF
14	TRBV18	TRBJ1-2	NA	NA	TGTGCCAGCTCCCCCGGGTGGAATAACTATGGCTACACCTTC	CASSPGWNNYGYTF
14	TRBV11-2	TRBJ2-7	TRBD2	NA	TGTGCCAGCAGCCCGGGACTAGCGGGGTACGAGCAGTACTTC	CASSPGLAGYEQYF
13	TRBV11-3	TRBJ2-1	NA	NA	TGTGCCAGCAGCTCATACCAGGGGACTGAGCAGTTCTTC	CASSSYQGTEQFF
15	TRBV18	TRBJ1-2	NA	NA	TGTGCCAGCGGCTCCGACAATCTTCCTGACTATGGCTACACCTTC	CASGSDNLPDYGYTF
15	TRBV20-1	TRBJ2-3	TRBD2	NA	TGCAGTGCTAGTAATTCGCGGGGGAGCACAGATACGCAGTATTTT	CSASNSRGSTDTQYF
15	TRBV6-5	TRBJ1-5	NA	NA	NA	CALNFGPGDRQPQHF
14	TRBV19	TRBJ1-1	TRBD1	NA	TGTGCCAGTAGTAAGACAGGGGTTAACACTGAAGCTTTCTTT	CASSKTGVNTEAFF
12	TRBV2	TRBJ1-3	NA	NA	TGTGCCAGCACCAGGGCCCGAAACACCATATATTTT	CASTRARNTIYF
18	TRBV5-1	TRBJ2-3	TRBD2	NA	TGCGCCAGCAGCTCCCACACTACCAGCGGGGGCAGCACAGATACGCAGTATTTT	CASSSHTTSGGSTDTQYF
13	TRBV14	TRBJ1-1	NA	NA	TGTGCCAGCAGCCAAGTACCGACAGTTGAAGCTTTCTTT	CASSQVPTVEAFF
17	TRBV7-3	TRBJ2-3	TRBD1	NA	TGTGCCAGCAGCTTAACAGGGACAGGGACCCCCAGTGGTACGCAGTATTTT	CASSLTGTGTPSGTQYF
14	TRBV7-3	TRBJ2-5	TRBD2	NA	TGTGCCAGCAGCACAAACGGAGCGGGGGGGCCGTTGGACTTC	CASSTNGAGGPLDF
16	TRBV28	TRBJ2-3	TRBD2	NA	TGTGCCAGCAGTTTAGTAGGCGGGGGGGCCGCAGATACGCAGTATTTT	CASSLVGGGAADTQYF
16	TRBV18	TRBJ1-2	NA	NA	TGTGCCAGCTCACCACGAAAGGAGCAGGGCAACTATGGCTACACCTTC	CASSPRKEQGNYGYTF
15	TRBV2	TRBJ2-1	TRBD2	NA	TGTGCCAGCACCCAAGCGGGGGGCGCCTACAATGAGCAGTTCTTC	CASTQAGGAYNEQFF
15	TRBV15	TRBJ2-5	NA	few	TGTGCCACCAGCAGATTCCCGACAGGCGGGGAGACCCAGTACTTC	CATSRFPTGGETQYF
16	TRBV7-3	TRBJ2-5	NA	NA	TGTGCCAGCAGCTTGCCCCTGGGGGGGCCCTCAGAGACCCAGTACTTC	CASSLPLGGPSETQYF
15	TRBV4-2	TRBJ2-7	NA	NA	TGTGCCAGCAGCCAACCATGGGGAGAGTCCTACGAGCAGTACTTC	CASSQPWGESYEQYF
16	TRBV2	TRBJ1-1	TRBD1	NA	TGTGCCAGCAGTGTCTCGGCAGGGGGCGGCGGTACTGAAGCTTTCTTT	CASSVSAGGGGTEAFF